These 10 T cell receptor beta chains were all obtained from the same sample, sequenced in a study of regulatory dendritic cells for organ transplantation. For these receptors, no antigen is known. Sorted subsets were CFSE-labeled and cultured approximately 5 days with allogeneic dendritic cells. This table comes from immunoSEQ multiplex PCR, and its TCRdb copy is limited to in-frame clones, with some not included. The sample holds about 4,200 clones; over 45% are singletons and the top ten take roughly a sixth. The specimen sequenced was memory CD8+ T cells from blood cultured with regulatory dendritic cells. Regarding subset: CD45RO+ memory T cells. These receptors originate from a human donor in good health.

This clone was seen a single time. This chain connects TRBV6-1 to TRBJ1-5, with 8 bases fitting TRBD1. The CDR3 consists of 15 residues. With 8 bases clipped from V and 6 bases from J, the junction kept 12 bases outside the gene matches. Germline V gives CDR1 MNHNS, CDR2 SASEGT. The CDR3 nucleotides read TGTGCCAGCGGAGGACAGGGACTTGACGGTCAGCCCCAGCATTTT. Its protein product is CASGGQGLDGQPQHF.

The chain joins TRBV7-2 to TRBJ2-3; the match to TRBD2 covers 7 bases. Germline loops: CDR1 SGHTA, CDR2 FQGNSA. This CDR3 comprises 17 residues. Trimming took 5 bases from V and 0 from J; bases not matched to a gene: 11. The CDR3: CASSPTYWGGSTDTQYF. In nucleotides, the CDR3 is TGTGCCAGCAGCCCTACCTATTGGGGGGGAAGCACAGATACGCAGTATTTT.

The chain links TRBV4-1 to TRBJ1-2, with D possibly matching TRBD1 (5 bases). The CDR3 extends over 15 amino acids. V was pared by 8 bases and J by 2 bases, with 18 bases between. Looked up from germline, CDR1 is MGHRA and CDR2 is YSYEKL. The CDR3 DNA reads as TGCGCCAGCTCCGGGGGGACTTTGAGCAACTATGGCTACACCTTC. Translated, it gives CASSGGTLSNYGYTF.

This clone rates as medium-sized (0.01 to 0.1%). The rearrangement uses TRBV4-2 and TRBJ2-2; 7 bases agree with TRBD1. Unmatched junction bases numbered 7, after V lost 0 bases and J lost 6 bases. Germline V gene sequence: CDR1 LGHNA, CDR2 YNFKEQ. The CDR3 is 16 amino acids. CDR3 DNA: TGTGCCAGCAGCCAAGATTTGACAGGGAGAGCCGGGGAGCTGTTTTTT. It is translated as CASSQDLTGRAGELFF.

This clone occurred once. The junction shows a germline mismatch at one end, possibly a read error. The V gene is TRBV10-3, the J gene TRBJ2-7; D possibly corresponds to TRBD2 (7 bases). The CDR3 is made up of 15 amino acids. The germline CDR1 and CDR2 sequences are ENHRY and SYGVKD. CDR3 DNA: TGTGCCAGCAGTGAATATGGGGGGGCCGACTACGAGCAGTACTTC. Translating gives CASSEYGGADYEQYF.

This chain uses TRBV19 with TRBJ2-1, with TRBD2 identical over 8 bases. Germline V CDR1 and CDR2: LNHDA, SQIVND (reference sequence). V lost 7 bases, J lost 5 bases, and 7 bases stayed unmatched. The CDR3 sequence is 14 residues long. As DNA, the CDR3 is TGTGCCAGTAATACGGGGGGGCTAGACAATGAGCAGTTCTTC. Its translation is CASNTGGLDNEQFF.

The CDR3 protein is CASSFNLDSVYSNQPQHF. CDR3 bases: TGTGCCAGCAGCTTTAACCTGGACAGCGTCTATAGCAATCAGCCCCAGCATTTT. The V and J genes are TRBV5-6 and TRBJ1-5, with D possibly being TRBD1 (6 bases). Germline V gives CDR1 SGHDT, CDR2 YYEEEE. The germline V and J ends were trimmed by 2 bases and 0 bases, with 18 bases remaining between them. This CDR3 is built from 18 residues.

This clone was picked up a small number of times. The chain joins TRBV7-8 to TRBJ2-2; tentatively, D is TRBD2 (6 bases). Between the trimmed V and J ends, which lost 1 base and 7 bases, there was a span of 13 bases. The CDR3 extends over 15 amino acids. CDR1 is SGHVS and CDR2 is FQNEAQ in the germline V gene. CDR3 sequence reads: CASSLGLGGYGELFF. The CDR3 coding sequence is TGTGCCAGCAGCTTAGGGCTGGGAGGCTACGGGGAGCTGTTTTTT.

In this sample, this clone turned up a few times. The chain couples TRBV5-6 to TRBJ1-5, with 8 bases aligning to TRBD1. Germline V CDR1 and CDR2: SGHDT, YYEEEE. This CDR3 spans 15 amino acids. V was clipped by 0 bases and J by 7 bases; unmatched bases: 6. Written as DNA, the CDR3 is TGTGCCAGCAGCTTGGGGACAGGGTCTTGGCAGCCCCAGCATTTT. Translation gives CASSLGTGSWQPQHF.

The chain joins TRBV5-1 to TRBJ2-2; D is unclear. CDR1 SGHRS and CDR2 YFSETQ come from the germline V gene. Trimming left V 0 bases short and J 1 base short, with 7 bases between. The CDR3 length is 15 residues. The CDR3 nucleotides are TGCGCCAGCAGCTTGGCTTCCGGGAACACCGGGGAGCTGTTTTTT. Protein product: CASSLASGNTGELFF.